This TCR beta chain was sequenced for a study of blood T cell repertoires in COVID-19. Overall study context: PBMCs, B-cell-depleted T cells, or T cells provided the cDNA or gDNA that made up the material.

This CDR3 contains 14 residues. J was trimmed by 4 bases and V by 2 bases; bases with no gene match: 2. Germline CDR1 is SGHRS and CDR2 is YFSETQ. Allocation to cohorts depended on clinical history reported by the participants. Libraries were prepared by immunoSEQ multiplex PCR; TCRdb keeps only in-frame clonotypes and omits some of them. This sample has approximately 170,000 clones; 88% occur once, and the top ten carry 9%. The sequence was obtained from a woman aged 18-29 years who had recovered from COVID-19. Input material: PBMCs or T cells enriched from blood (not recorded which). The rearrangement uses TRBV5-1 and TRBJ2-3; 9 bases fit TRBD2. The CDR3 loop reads CASSLGTSSDTQYF. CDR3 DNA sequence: TGCGCCAGCAGCTTAGGGACTAGCTCAGATACGCAGTATTTT.